The TCR beta chain described here comes from a study of regulatory T cells in long-lasting Graves disease. Points from the study as a whole: Possibly, too few samples lowered accuracy. Those with persistent Graves' had less TCR diversity than newly diagnosed patients.

This CDR3 has 15 residues. V shed 1 base and J shed 6 bases, with 13 bases lying between them. Germline CDR1 and CDR2: LNHNV and YYDKDF (reference sequence). Details on this clonotype: What it recognizes is unknown.

Time point meaning: persistent/refractory GD, antithyroid drugs over 5 years with positive TRAb. The TCR library used RNA extracted from PBMCs. Building the TCR beta libraries relied on iRepertoire HTBI primers, and CDR3 regions underwent Arm-PCR. TCRdb reanalysed the multiplex PCR reads using MiXCR and keeps one entry per CDR3 protein. The sample has about 430,000 distinct CDR3 sequences, approximately 22% seen once. The V and J genes are TRBV15 and TRBJ1-5, with a possible D match to TRBD1 (6 bases). This TCR was recovered from a female donor with Graves disease. This specimen consisted of peripheral blood mononuclear cells (PBMCs), obtained when the disease was refractory, from a patient treated with antithyroid drugs. CDR3 region: CATSRGNRVGQPQHF. The CDR3 coding sequence is TGTGCCACCAGCAGAGGGAACAGGGTTGGTCAGCCCCAGCATTTT.